One sample yielded the 5 T cell receptor beta chains listed below, sequenced in a study of T cell clonality in common variable immunodeficiency. Using immunoSEQ multiplex PCR, the repertoire was profiled, and TCRdb retains in-frame clones only, with some absent. Observed in the sample are approximately 64,000 clones, none of them singletons. Specimen: peripheral blood mononuclear cells. Every receptor here comes from a person aged 18 to 70 in good health.

This clone was detected many times. The CDR3 goes on 3 residues after the read ends, and that part is filled in from the germline J gene. This chain joins TRBV2 and TRBJ1-5, with D uncertain. The CDR3 length is 16 residues. The V and J ends lost 8 bases and 7 bases respectively, with 24 bases between them. Germline CDR1 is SNHLY and CDR2 is FYNNEI. This CDR3 is CASAGKVSIIGQPQHF. Partial CDR3 DNA: TGTGCCAGCGCAGGAAAGGTTTCAATTATAGGACAGCCC.

Ten or more counts support this clone. The observed sequence ends 3 residues before the CDR3 terminus, with the missing tail filled in from the germline J gene. This chain joins TRBV4-2 and TRBJ1-3; D might be TRBD1 (5 bases). CDR3 length: 20 amino acids. Germline lookup yields CDR1 LGHNA and CDR2 YNFKEQ. The V and J ends lost 4 bases and 0 bases respectively, with 25 bases between them. The DNA read from the CDR3 is TGTGCCAGCAGCCCCGCCAGGGCAGGGACTACCCTACTCTCTGGAAACACC. Translating gives CASSPARAGTTLLSGNT. In full, the CDR3 reads CASSPARAGTTLLSGNTIYF.

This clone was found many times. The CDR3 goes on 3 residues after the read ends, and that part is filled in from the germline J gene. The chain links TRBV5-5 to TRBJ1-1; the D is unclear. CDR1 SGHKS and CDR2 YYEKEE come from the germline V gene (reference sequence). This CDR3 is built from 14 residues. The germline V and J ends were trimmed by 1 base and 1 base, with 8 bases remaining between them. The CDR3 sequence is CASSLQSQNTEAFF. The sequenced CDR3 bases are TGTGCCAGCAGCTTGCAAAGCCAGAACACTGAA. The whole variable domain, remainder taken from reference TRBV5-5 and TRBJ1-1, is DAGVTQSPTHLIKTRGQQVTLRCSPISGHKSVSWYQQVLGQGPQFIFQYYEKEERGRGNFPDRFSARQFPNYSSELNVNALLLGDSALYLCASSLQSQNTEAFFGQGTRLTVV.

This clone was seen at least ten times. The observed sequence ends 3 residues before the CDR3 terminus, with the missing tail filled in from the germline J gene. The genes are TRBV30 and TRBJ1-2; 8 nucleotides agree with TRBD1. CDR1 GTSNPN and CDR2 SVGIG come from the germline V gene (reference sequence). The CDR3 totals 13 residues. V was clipped by 5 bases and J by 7 bases; unmatched bases: 9. CDR3 in amino acids: CAWGRDRPLGYTF. Partial CDR3 DNA: TGTGCCTGGGGACGGGACAGGCCTCTTGGC.

This clone was seen many times. Sequencing ends 3 residues short of the CDR3 end; the germline J gene provides the rest. The genes are TRBV2 and TRBJ1-6; D is undetermined. This CDR3 spans 15 amino acids. Germline assignment: CDR1 SNHLY and CDR2 FYNNEI. V gave up 1 base and J gave up 9 bases, with 13 bases separating them. The sequenced CDR3 bases are TGTGCCAGCAGTGAAGAGGCACAGAACCGTTCACCC. Its protein is CASSEEAQNRSP. The full CDR3 protein reads CASSEEAQNRSPLHF.